The next 23 T cell receptor beta chains were all read from a single sample in a study of blood T cell repertoires in COVID-19. Generated by immunoSEQ multiplex PCR, the TCRdb table keeps only in-frame clones and is missing some. In the table there are hundreds of thousands of clones, approximately 81% of which are singletons. The sample was peripheral blood. The source is an elderly woman with active or convalescent COVID-19.

This clone turned up a few times. This chain uses TRBV3-1 (or the pseudogene TRBV3-2) with TRBJ1-2, with D perhaps TRBD1 (6 bases). The CDR3 loop spans 13 amino acids. Trimming took off 5 bases at V and 4 bases at J, with 11 bases between the two ends. Germline V lookup: CDR1 LGHDT, CDR2 YNNKEL (reference sequence). CDR3 loop: CASSNTGFYGYTF. The CDR3 DNA follows: TGTGCCAGCAGCAACACAGGGTTCTATGGCTACACCTTC.

The chain has TRBV7-9 and TRBJ1-2; no clear D gene. This CDR3 is 13 amino acids long. Germline V gives CDR1 SEHNR, CDR2 FQNEAQ (reference sequence). Trimming removed 5 bases at V and 3 bases at J, with 10 bases between. Here the CDR3 reads CASSPAGYYGYTF. Here the CDR3 DNA reads TGTGCCAGCAGCCCCGCAGGCTACTATGGCTACACCTTC.

V is TRBV10-3 and J is TRBJ1-6; D perhaps matches TRBD1 (5 bases). In germline, CDR1 is ENHRY, CDR2 SYGVKD. This CDR3 is built from 14 residues. V gave up 6 bases and J gave up 9 bases, with 15 bases separating them. The DNA for the CDR3 is TGTGCCATCAGCGCCTTGGACCAGGGTTCACCCCTCCACTTT. Protein: CAISALDQGSPLHF.

V usage is TRBV5-1 and J usage is TRBJ2-2; 8 positions agree with TRBD1. The ends lost 4 bases at V and 5 bases at J; junction bases unmatched: 4. Germline CDR1 reads SGHRS; CDR2 reads YFSETQ. This CDR3 comprises 14 residues. CDR3 protein: CASSNQGATGELFF. The CDR3 DNA sequence: TGCGCCAGCAGCAACCAGGGGGCGACCGGGGAGCTGTTTTTT.

V gene TRBV30 combines with J gene TRBJ1-2, with no clear D. Looked up from germline, CDR1 is GTSNPN and CDR2 is SVGIG (reference sequence). V lost 7 bases to trimming and J lost 5 bases, with 8 bases between them. The CDR3 sequence is 10 residues long. CDR3 region: CASLSYGYTF. The CDR3 DNA is TGTGCCTCCTTATCTTATGGCTACACCTTC.

J is TRBJ2-3 and V is TRBV10-3; 8 bases map to TRBD2. Germline CDR1 reads ENHRY; CDR2 reads SYGVKD. Germline trimming cut 0 bases from V and 2 bases from J; bases unmatched to any gene: 4. The CDR3 length is 16 residues. The DNA for the CDR3 is TGTGCCATCAGTGAGTCCACGGGGGGGCCCACAGATACGCAGTATTTT. It yields the protein CAISESTGGPTDTQYF.

On this clone itself: The identical CDR3 is also encoded by other nucleotide sequences in the sample. The chain recombines TRBV4-1 with TRBJ2-1; D possibly corresponds to TRBD2 (6 bases). The V and J ends lost 6 bases and 6 bases respectively, with 18 bases between them. Germline values: CDR1 MGHRA, CDR2 YSYEKL. The CDR3 is 15 amino acids. CDR3 amino acids: CASSLEGTWVNEQFF. The CDR3 region has the DNA TGCGCCAGCAGTCTAGAGGGGACTTGGGTCAATGAGCAGTTCTTC.

The chain couples TRBV7-2 to TRBJ1-5, with D possibly being TRBD1 (6 bases). The CDR3 consists of 15 residues. The germline V gene encodes CDR1 SGHTA and CDR2 FQGNSA. The V end was cut by 1 base, the J end by 3 bases, with 10 bases between. CDR3 residues: CASSLVGDNNQPQHF. The CDR3 DNA reads TGTGCCAGCAGCTTAGTAGGGGACAACAATCAGCCCCAGCATTTT.

The chain couples TRBV7-9 to TRBJ2-3; 12 nucleotides align to TRBD2. The CDR3 covers 17 residues. V lost 5 bases to trimming and J lost 1 base; unmatched junction nucleotides: 7. Germline assignment: CDR1 SEHNR and CDR2 FQNEAQ (reference sequence). Written as DNA, the CDR3 is TGTGCCAGCAGCAAAGGGACTAGCGGGTCGGGCACAGATACGCAGTATTTT. It translates to CASSKGTSGSGTDTQYF.

J is TRBJ2-2 and V is TRBV18; TRBD2 is a possible D gene (6 bases). Germline values: CDR1 KGHSH, CDR2 LQKENI. The CDR3 has 18 amino acids. V gave up 6 bases and J gave up 2 bases, with 22 bases separating them. In nucleotides, the CDR3 is TGTGCCAGCTCGTCTTACCCGGGGCGGACTACAAACACCGGGGAGCTGTTTTTT. Translated, it gives CASSSYPGRTTNTGELFF.

This clone came up once. The chain employs TRBV27 and TRBJ2-5; 12 bases map to TRBD1. The CDR3 is 15 amino acids. V lost 5 bases and J lost 5; bases outside the gene matches: 6. The germline gives CDR1 MNHEY, CDR2 SMNVEV (reference sequence). DNA of the CDR3: TGTGCCAGCAGTCGGGGACAGGGGGCTTGGGAGACCCAGTACTTC. This sequence encodes CASSRGQGAWETQYF.

V and J are TRBV18 and TRBJ2-5; 8 positions match TRBD1. The germline V gene has CDR1 KGHSH and CDR2 LQKENI. CDR3 length: 16 amino acids. J gave up 5 bases and V 2 bases, and 10 bases lay outside the gene matches. In DNA, the CDR3 is TGTGCCAGCTCACCAAACTCAGGGGGCTTGATGGAGACCCAGTACTTC. It codes for CASSPNSGGLMETQYF. The complete variable domain, with remaining parts taken from reference TRBV18 and TRBJ2-5, reads NAGVMQNPRHLVRRRGQEARLRCSPMKGHSHVYWYRQLPEEGLKFMVYLQKENIIDESGMPKERFSAEFPKEGPSILRIQQVVRGDSAAYFCASSPNSGGLMETQYFGPGTRLLVL.

This clone was seen a few times. V is TRBV7-9 and J is TRBJ1-2; D remains ambiguous. Germline values: CDR1 SEHNR, CDR2 FQNEAQ (reference sequence). The CDR3 sequence is 14 residues long. V gave up 6 bases and J gave up 1 base, with 12 bases separating them. The CDR3 nucleotides read TGTGCCAGCAGTCCCGACGGGAGTAACTATGGCTACACCTTC. It codes for CASSPDGSNYGYTF.

This rearrangement joins TRBV18 to TRBJ2-7, with a weak D call TRBD1 (6 bases). The CDR3 length is 13 residues. Trimming removed 6 bases from V and 6 bases from J, with 15 bases in between. CDR1 KGHSH and CDR2 LQKENI come from the germline V gene. This CDR3 reads CASSLGQRGEQYF. The CDR3 bases are TGTGCCAGCTCTCTCGGACAGAGGGGCGAGCAGTACTTC.

The V gene is TRBV21-1, the J gene TRBJ1-4; TRBD1 was called by the table and not checked on the DNA. TRBV21-1 is listed as a pseudogene. The length of the CDR3 is 19 residues. CDR3 DNA sequence: TGTGCCAGCAGCACCGACCGACAGGGGACAGGGTCAACTAATGAAAAACTGTTTTTT. This gives the protein CASSTDRQGTGSTNEKLFF.

This chain joins TRBV2 and TRBJ1-5; 8 bases line up with TRBD1. V shed 1 base and J 9 bases; nucleotides not matched to a gene: 5. The CDR3 is 14 residues long. Per germline, CDR1 SNHLY and CDR2 FYNNEI. The CDR3 spells CASSEGQGLSPQHF. For the CDR3, the DNA is TGTGCCAGCAGTGAAGGACAGGGGCTTTCGCCCCAGCATTTT.

The chain links TRBV4-1 to TRBJ1-4, with D tentatively TRBD1 (6 bases). V lost 6 bases, J lost 10 bases, and 21 bases lay in between. Germline values: CDR1 MGHRA, CDR2 YSYEKL. The CDR3 length is 15 residues. CDR3: CASSLVGGARGKLFF. The DNA of the CDR3 is TGCGCCAGCAGTCTGGTAGGGGGGGCGCGGGGAAAACTGTTTTTT.

This clone showed up just a few times. V gene TRBV18 combines with J gene TRBJ1-3, with 7 bases lining up with TRBD1. J gave up 0 bases and V 2 bases, and 7 bases lay outside the gene matches. CDR3 length: 17 amino acids. Germline CDR1 is KGHSH and CDR2 is LQKENI. Here the CDR3 reads CASSPVQGGFSGNTIYF. For the CDR3, the DNA is TGTGCCAGCTCACCAGTTCAGGGGGGCTTCTCTGGAAACACCATATATTTT.

V is TRBV7-2 and J is TRBJ2-5; the match to TRBD2 covers 12 bases. V lost 6 bases to trimming and J lost 5 bases; unmatched junction nucleotides: 7. The germline V gene has CDR1 SGHTA and CDR2 FQGNSA. The CDR3 covers 15 residues. CDR3 amino acids: CASRPSGGAWETQYF. CDR3 DNA sequence: TGTGCCAGCAGGCCTAGCGGGGGGGCGTGGGAGACCCAGTACTTC.

DNA for the CDR3: TGTGCCAGCAGCTTGGGCGACAACACTGAAGCTTTCTTT. The encoded protein is CASSLGDNTEAFF. The chain recombines TRBV7-9 with TRBJ1-1, with unresolved D. The CDR3 contains 13 residues. In germline, CDR1 is SEHNR, CDR2 FQNEAQ (reference sequence). Trimming shortened V by 3 bases and J by 2 bases, and 7 bases separated the two germline ends.

V is TRBV28 and J is TRBJ1-2; weak D call: TRBD1 (5 bases). V was shortened by 7 bases and J by 1 base, with 13 bases between the two germline ends. The germline gives CDR1 MDHEN, CDR2 SYDVKM. There are 14 residues in the CDR3. This chain's CDR3 is CASTQGDNNYGYTF. DNA for the CDR3: TGTGCCAGCACCCAAGGGGATAATAACTATGGCTACACCTTC.

The J gene is TRBJ2-1, the V gene TRBV7-2; 7 bases align to TRBD1. CDR1 is SGHTA, CDR2 FQGNSA, per germline. J gave up 2 bases and V 7 bases, and 8 bases lay outside the gene matches. This CDR3 has 15 residues. Written as DNA, the CDR3 is TGTGCCAGCACTGAGGGACAGATGACCTACAATGAGCAGTTCTTC. This codes for CASTEGQMTYNEQFF.

This chain connects TRBV5-1 to TRBJ2-3; D ambiguous. The germline V gene encodes CDR1 SGHRS and CDR2 YFSETQ. The CDR3 is 14 amino acids. Trimming removed 5 bases from V and 0 bases from J, with 10 bases in between. The CDR3 nucleotides read TGCGCCAGCAGGCAGGCAACTAGCACAGATACGCAGTATTTT. This codes for CASRQATSTDTQYF.